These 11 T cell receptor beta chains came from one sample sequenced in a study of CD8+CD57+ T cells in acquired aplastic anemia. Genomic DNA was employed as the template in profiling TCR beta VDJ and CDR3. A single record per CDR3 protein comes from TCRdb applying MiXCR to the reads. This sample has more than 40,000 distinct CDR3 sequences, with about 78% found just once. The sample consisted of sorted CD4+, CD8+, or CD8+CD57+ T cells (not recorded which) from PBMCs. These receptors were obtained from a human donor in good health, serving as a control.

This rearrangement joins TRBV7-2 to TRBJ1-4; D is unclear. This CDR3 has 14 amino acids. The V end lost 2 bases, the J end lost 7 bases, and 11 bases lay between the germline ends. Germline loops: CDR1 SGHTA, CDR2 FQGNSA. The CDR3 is CASSLTRSSEKLFF. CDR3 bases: TGTGCCAGCAGCTTAACCAGGTCAAGTGAAAAACTGTTTTTT.

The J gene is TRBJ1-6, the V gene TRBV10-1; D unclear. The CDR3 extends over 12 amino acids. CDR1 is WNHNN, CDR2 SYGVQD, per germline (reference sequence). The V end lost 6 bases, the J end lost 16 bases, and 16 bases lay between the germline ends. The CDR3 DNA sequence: TGCGCCAGCAGGGACGGGCTCGGGAAACTCCACTTT. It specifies CASRDGLGKLHF.

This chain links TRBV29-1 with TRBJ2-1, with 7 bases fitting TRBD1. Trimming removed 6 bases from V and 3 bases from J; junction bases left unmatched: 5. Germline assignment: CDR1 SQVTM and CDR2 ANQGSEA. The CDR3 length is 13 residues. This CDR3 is CSVGTEIYNEQFF. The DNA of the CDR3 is TGCAGCGTGGGGACAGAGATCTACAATGAGCAGTTCTTC.

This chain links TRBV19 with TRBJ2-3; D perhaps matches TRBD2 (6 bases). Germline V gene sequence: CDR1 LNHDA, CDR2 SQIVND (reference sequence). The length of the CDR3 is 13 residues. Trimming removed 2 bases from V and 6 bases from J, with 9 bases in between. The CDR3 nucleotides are TGTGCCAGTAGTATACTCAGCGGGGATACGCAGTATTTT. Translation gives CASSILSGDTQYF. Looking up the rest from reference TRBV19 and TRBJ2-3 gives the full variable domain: DGGITQSPKYLFRKEGQNVTLSCEQNLNHDAMYWYRQDPGQGLRLIYYSQIVNDFQKGDIAEGYSVSREKKESFPLTVTSAQKNPTAFYLCASSILSGDTQYFGPGTRLTVL.

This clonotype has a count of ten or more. DNA of the CDR3: TGTGCCAGTAGTATGGGGGGGGAAACCTACAATGAGCAGTTCTTC. Protein: CASSMGGETYNEQFF. V usage is TRBV19 and J usage is TRBJ2-1, with 7 bases identical to TRBD2. Germline V gives CDR1 LNHDA, CDR2 SQIVND (reference sequence). Trimming took 3 bases from V and 2 from J; bases not matched to a gene: 4. CDR3 length: 15 amino acids.

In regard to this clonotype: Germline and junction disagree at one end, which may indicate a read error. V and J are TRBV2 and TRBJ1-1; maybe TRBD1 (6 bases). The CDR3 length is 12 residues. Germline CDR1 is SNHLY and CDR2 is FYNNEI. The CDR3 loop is CASSEGQGWAFF. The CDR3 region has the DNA TGTGCCAGCAGTGAAGGGCAGGGGTGGGCTTTCTTC.

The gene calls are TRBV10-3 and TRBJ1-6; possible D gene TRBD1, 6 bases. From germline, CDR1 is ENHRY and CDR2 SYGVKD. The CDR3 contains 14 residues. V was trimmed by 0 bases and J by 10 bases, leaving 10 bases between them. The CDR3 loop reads CAISESGGGSPLHF. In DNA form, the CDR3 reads TGTGCCATCAGTGAGTCTGGGGGCGGATCACCCCTCCACTTT.

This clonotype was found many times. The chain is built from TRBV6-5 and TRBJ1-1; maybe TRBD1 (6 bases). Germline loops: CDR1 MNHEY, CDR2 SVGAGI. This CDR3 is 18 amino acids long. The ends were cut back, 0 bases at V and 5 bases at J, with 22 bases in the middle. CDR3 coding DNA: TGTGCCAGCAGTTACTCGTACAGGGTATTAACTCTAGATACTGAAGCTTTCTTT. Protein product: CASSYSYRVLTLDTEAFF.

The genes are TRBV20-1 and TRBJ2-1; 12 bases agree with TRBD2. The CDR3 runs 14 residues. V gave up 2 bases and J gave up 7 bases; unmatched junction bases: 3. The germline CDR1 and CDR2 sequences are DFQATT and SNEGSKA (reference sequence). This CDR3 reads CSARNLAGGNEQFF. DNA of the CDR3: TGCAGTGCTAGAAATCTAGCGGGAGGGAATGAGCAGTTCTTC.

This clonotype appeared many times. The CDR3 DNA follows: TGTGCCAGCAGCTGGATGTGGGGGAACACTGAAGCTTTCTTT. It encodes CASSWMWGNTEAFF. The V call is TRBV5-6, the J call TRBJ1-1; unclear D gene. V lost 3 bases and J 1 base, leaving 10 bases between the germline ends. Looked up from germline, CDR1 is SGHDT and CDR2 is YYEEEE. The CDR3 length is 14 residues.

The CDR3 is CASSRGLGDSPLHF. The CDR3 DNA reads TGTGCCAGCAGCAGGGGACTGGGGGATTCACCCCTCCACTTT. V usage is TRBV7-8 and J usage is TRBJ1-6; perhaps TRBD1 as D (5 bases). Germline loops: CDR1 SGHVS, CDR2 FQNEAQ. The CDR3 has 14 amino acids. Trimming shortened V by 5 bases and J by 8 bases, and 13 bases separated the two germline ends.